Described below is a single T cell receptor (beta chain) sequence and its context. This specimen belongs to a study of blood T cell repertoires in COVID-19. Across the study: Samples representing acute and convalescent COVID-19 were sourced from the United States, Italy and Spain. The cDNA or gDNA used as material had been derived from T cells, B-cell-depleted T cells, or PBMCs.

In the source study's methods: Amplification of reference gene primers was used by the study to estimate nucleated cell counts. This table comes from immunoSEQ multiplex PCR, and its TCRdb copy is limited to in-frame clones, with some not included. V and J calls and clone size are copied from that table; D and trimming were computed from the DNA. The sample contains some 230,000 clones, 86% of which appear only once. The V gene end was trimmed by 6 bases and the J gene end by 2 bases; junction bases not matched to a gene: 7. The V gene's germline CDR1 is SGHVS and CDR2 FQNEAQ. The CDR3 runs 15 residues.

The sample taken for sequencing was peripheral blood. The chain recombines TRBV7-8 with TRBJ2-7; 10 bases align to TRBD2. The sequence was collected from a man younger than 45 who had recovered from COVID-19. The CDR3 bases are TGTGCCAGCAGTAGGCAAGCGGGGGGGGCCTACGAGCAGTACTTC. This codes for CASSRQAGGAYEQYF.